This T cell receptor (beta chain) was recorded in a study of T cell responses to AZD1222 COVID-19 vaccine. Study outcomes and limitations: Only after the peak T cell response were repertoires sampled. Distributed over spike, vaccine-associated CD4 TCRs predominated at 160-218 and 743-854. Unmutated variant regions are reportedly the target of nearly half of TCRs that are spike-specific.

In germline, CDR1 is SGDLS, CDR2 YYNGEE. This CDR3 is built from 15 residues. V trimming: 7 bases; J trimming: 0 bases; junction bases outside the gene matches: 8. Second doses were pooled across both intervals (about 4 or about 12 weeks). This clone was recorded once. Its target is not known. Sequencing was performed with immunoSEQ multiplex PCR; in TCRdb, only in-frame clones are kept and a portion is missing. In the table there are 250,000 to 300,000 clones, 90% to 95% of which are singletons. The chain carries TRBV9 and TRBJ2-3, with 7 positions matching TRBD2. This receptor was taken from an adult who received the AZD1222 COVID-19 vaccine. The specimen was peripheral blood, collected 28 days after the second AZD1222 dose. This CDR3 is CASGLGGTSTDTQYF. The CDR3 bases are TGTGCCAGCGGGTTGGGGGGGACTAGCACAGATACGCAGTATTTT.